The present T cell receptor beta chain was sequenced within a study of T cells in women clearing cervical HPV infection. Overall study results and limits: Cases carried less TRBV6-7 than controls: around 0.11% versus 0.15%.

Genomic DNA, averaging roughly 1,200 ng per sample, yielded TCR beta CDR3 via immunoSEQ. The method was immunoSEQ multiplex PCR; TCRdb's version includes in-frame clones alone and lacks a portion of them. The sample's table shows about 40,000 clones. Notes on this clone: The antigen remains undetermined. The CDR3 end lies 3 residues beyond the end of the read and is filled in from the germline J gene.

Trimming at V came to 6 bases and at J to 2 bases, leaving 9 bases not matched to a gene. The CDR3 runs 15 residues. CDR1 is DFQATT and CDR2 is SNEGSKA in the germline V gene (reference sequence). This TCR came from a woman aged 18 to 69 with a cervical HPV16 infection that either progressed to CIN3+ or cleared (not recorded which). The specimen sequenced was blood buffy coat. V usage is TRBV20-1 and J usage is TRBJ2-7, with TRBD1 identical over 11 bases. The CDR3 region is CSAPGTGGRAYEQYF. The sequenced part of the CDR3 DNA is TGCAGTGCCCCCGGGACAGGGGGTCGGGCCTACGAG.